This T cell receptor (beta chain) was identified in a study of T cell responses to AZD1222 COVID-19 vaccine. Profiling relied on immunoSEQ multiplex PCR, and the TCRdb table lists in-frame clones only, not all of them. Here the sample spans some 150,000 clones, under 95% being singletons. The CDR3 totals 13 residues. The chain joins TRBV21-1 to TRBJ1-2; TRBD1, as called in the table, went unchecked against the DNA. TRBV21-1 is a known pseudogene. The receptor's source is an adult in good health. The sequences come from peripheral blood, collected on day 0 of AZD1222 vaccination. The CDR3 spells CASSKATDKGYTF. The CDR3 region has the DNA TGTGCCAGCAGCAAAGCAACGGACAAGGGCTACACCTTC.